These T cell receptor beta chains were read from a single sample in a study of T cell responses to AZD1222 COVID-19 vaccine. Sequencing used immunoSEQ multiplex PCR; TCRdb keeps in-frame clones, though not all of them. The sample holds 110,000 to 150,000 clones, 92% seen once. The starting material was peripheral blood, obtained on day 0 of AZD1222 vaccination. Every receptor here comes from an adult in good health. Each CDR3 is given with its conserved first and last residue. D genes are given only for firm matches. Rows may omit the clone size; those that give it use once, few, many or a size class.

>TRBV29-1|NA|NA|TRBJ1-1
TGCAGCGTTGATAGTGGTTGGGGGGAAGCTTTCTTT
CSVDSGWGEAFF
>TRBV9|NA|TRBD2|TRBJ2-3
TGTGCCAGCAGCGAGGGACTAGCGCAGAGCACAGATACGCAGTATTTT
CASSEGLAQSTDTQYF
>TRBV5-6|NA|NA|TRBJ2-3
TGTGCCAGCAGCTTTATCAGGTCCAGGGCCACAGATACGCAGTATTTT
CASSFIRSRATDTQYF
>TRBV11-2|NA|TRBD1|TRBJ2-5
TGTGCCAGCAGCCGGGACAGGGGGTACCAAGAGACCCAGTACTTC
CASSRDRGYQETQYF
>TRBV5-5|few|NA|TRBJ1-4
TGTGCCAGCAGCTTGGAAGCGTTGGGTCGAGAAAAACTGTTTTTT
CASSLEALGREKLFF
>TRBV5-6|NA|TRBD1|TRBJ1-5
TGTGCCAGCAGCTTGTTTTTTCTGGGACAGGGCAATCAGCCCCAGCATTTT
CASSLFFLGQGNQPQHF
>TRBV9|NA|TRBD2|TRBJ2-3
TGTGCCAGCAGCAGGTTGCTAGCGGGATCAGATACGCAGTATTTT
CASSRLLAGSDTQYF
>TRBV18|NA|NA|TRBJ1-5
TGTGCCAGCTCACACGGGGCAGGGGATCAGCCCCAGCATTTT
CASSHGAGDQPQHF
>TRBV6-6|NA|NA|TRBJ1-2
TGTGCCAGCAGTTACAGGGCTGGTGGCTACACCTTC
CASSYRAGGYTF
>TRBV6-5|NA|NA|TRBJ1-1
TGTGCCAGCAGGGCTCGGGATGGGGGGACTGAAGCTTTCTTT
CASRARDGGTEAFF
>TRBV12-3/TRBV12-4|NA|NA|TRBJ2-1
TGTGCCAGCAGAAGGACCCATGAGCAGTTCTTC
CASRRTHEQFF
>TRBV30|NA|TRBD2|TRBJ2-1
TGTGCCTGGAGTGTGTGGGGGGGCGGCGGGAGGAGCAATGAGCAGTTCTTC
CAWSVWGGGGRSNEQFF
>TRBV6-2/TRBV6-3|NA|TRBD2|TRBJ2-7
TGTGCCAGCAGTTACCCGGCGGGAGCGCACTACGAGCAGTACTTC
CASSYPAGAHYEQYF
>TRBV27|few|TRBD1|TRBJ2-1
TGTGCCAGCAGTTACGGACAGGGCGGGAATGAGCAGTTCTTC
CASSYGQGGNEQFF
>TRBV6-4|NA|NA|TRBJ1-2
TGTGCCAGCAGAAGGGGGACCGGGGGCTACACCTTC
CASRRGTGGYTF
>TRBV7-2|NA|NA|TRBJ1-2
TGTGCCAGCAGCACCGGCAGCGGGGGCGCAGTCTATGGCTACACCTTC
CASSTGSGGAVYGYTF
>TRBV5-1|NA|TRBD2|TRBJ2-3
TGCGCCAGCAGCCCAGGACTAGCGGGAGGGATAGATACGCAGTATTTT
CASSPGLAGGIDTQYF
>TRBV19|NA|NA|TRBJ2-7
TGTGCCAGTAGTATAGCGCGGGCTGGGGAGCAGTACTTC
CASSIARAGEQYF
>TRBV4-1|NA|NA|TRBJ1-4
TGCGCCAGCAGCCCAGGGGTAGGGGATTATGAAAAACTGTTTTTT
CASSPGVGDYEKLFF
>TRBV24-1|NA|NA|TRBJ2-1
TGTGCCATAGCCGGGACACAATCCTACAATGAGCAGTTCTTC
CAIAGTQSYNEQFF
>TRBV12-3/TRBV12-4|NA|NA|TRBJ1-1
TGTGCCAGCAGACCTGGGCCGAGCACTGAAGCTTTCTTT
CASRPGPSTEAFF
>TRBV19|NA|TRBD1|TRBJ1-5
TGTGCCAGTAGGGGGACAGGGGGTTGGCCCCAGCATTTT
CASRGTGGWPQHF
>TRBV7-6|NA|TRBD1|TRBJ1-5
TGTGCCAGCAGCTTAGAGGCCGGGACAGGGAATCAGCCCCAGCATTTT
CASSLEAGTGNQPQHF
>TRBV27|few|NA|TRBJ1-2
TGTGCCAGCTGGGGGTCATCGGGGTACACCTTC
CASWGSSGYTF
>TRBV27|NA|TRBD1|TRBJ1-1
TGTGCCAGCAGTTTATCCGGGACAGGTGGGGGGACTGAAGCTTTCTTT
CASSLSGTGGGTEAFF
>TRBV19|NA|NA|TRBJ1-3
TGTGCCAGTAGTCCACAGGTTTCTGGAAACACCATATATTTT
CASSPQVSGNTIYF
>TRBV3-1/TRBV3-2|NA|NA|TRBJ2-5
TGTGCCAGCAGCCTGTGTTCACAGGTTCCCTACCAAGAGACCCAGTACTTC
CASSLCSQVPYQETQYF
>TRBV2|NA|TRBD2|TRBJ2-2
TGTGCCGCCCTGGGAGGGAGTGGCACCGGGGAGCTGTTTTTT
CAALGGSGTGELFF
>TRBV2|NA|NA|TRBJ1-1
TGTGCCAGCAGGATGAACACTGAAGCTTTCTTT
CASRMNTEAFF
>TRBV5-1|NA|NA|TRBJ2-1
TGCGCCAGCAGCCACGGGACTGGGAGGAATGAGCAGTTCTTC
CASSHGTGRNEQFF
>TRBV6-5|NA|NA|TRBJ2-6
TGTGCCAGCAGTTACCGCTCTGGGGCCAACGTCCTGACTTTC
CASSYRSGANVLTF
>TRBV7-8|NA|TRBD1|TRBJ1-4
TGTGCCAGCAGCCCCGACAGGGTAACCGAAAAACTGTTTTTT
CASSPDRVTEKLFF
>TRBV6-6|NA|NA|TRBJ2-1
TGTGCCAGCAGCCGACCAACCAAGAGGTCGGGGAATGAGCAGTTCTTC
CASSRPTKRSGNEQFF
>TRBV27|NA|NA|TRBJ2-7
TGTGCCAGCAGTTCACCCCGGGACATACGATACGAGCAGTACTTC
CASSSPRDIRYEQYF
>TRBV19|NA|NA|TRBJ1-1
TGTGCCAGTAGTATTTGGAGGTCGGGCACTGAAGCTTTCTTT
CASSIWRSGTEAFF
>TRBV5-1|NA|NA|TRBJ1-3
TGCGCCAGCAGCTTGGGTACTGGAAACACCATATATTTT
CASSLGTGNTIYF
>TRBV28|NA|NA|TRBJ1-2
TGTGCCAGCAGGACAGAGTCTCTCTATGGCTACACCTTC
CASRTESLYGYTF
>TRBV4-3|NA|TRBD2|TRBJ2-7
TGCGCCAGCAGCCAAGATGCCGGGAGGGTGTGGGAGCAGTACTTC
CASSQDAGRVWEQYF
>TRBV13|NA|NA|TRBJ1-6
TGTGCCAGCAGCTTCAGGGGTGACTATAATTCACCCCTCCACTTT
CASSFRGDYNSPLHF
>TRBV11-2|NA|TRBD1|TRBJ2-1
TGTGCCAGCACCGAAACAATGGGACAGGGGAGTGATGAGCAGTTCTTC
CASTETMGQGSDEQFF
>TRBV5-1|NA|NA|TRBJ2-3
TGCGCCAGCAGCTCCCAAAGCGGCACAGATACGCAGTATTTT
CASSSQSGTDTQYF
>TRBV6-4|NA|NA|TRBJ2-7
TGTGCCAGCAAAACCGACAGCTACGAGCAGTACTTC
CASKTDSYEQYF
>TRBV2|NA|NA|TRBJ1-2
TGTGCCAGCAGCGGCGGAAGTAACTATGGCTACACCTTC
CASSGGSNYGYTF
>TRBV11-2|NA|NA|TRBJ2-5
TGTGCCAGCAGCTTAATCTGGGGAGAGACCCAGTACTTC
CASSLIWGETQYF
>TRBV3-1/TRBV3-2|NA|TRBD2|TRBJ2-3
TGTGCCAGCAGCCAAGTCGGGGCGGGAGGTACAGATACGCAGTATTTT
CASSQVGAGGTDTQYF
>TRBV2|many|NA|TRBJ1-2
TGTGCCAGCATCAAGCCGTGGAATGGCTACACCTTC
CASIKPWNGYTF
>TRBV4-1|NA|TRBD1|TRBJ2-3
TGCGCCAGCAGCCAAGATCATAAGGGGGCATTCACAGATACGCAGTATTTT
CASSQDHKGAFTDTQYF
>TRBV19|NA|NA|TRBJ1-1
TGTGCCAGTAGTATAGGGGCGAACACTGAAGCTTTCTTT
CASSIGANTEAFF
>TRBV15|once|TRBD1|TRBJ2-7
TGTGCCACCAGCGGAGCTCCGGGACAGGGCTACGAGCAGTACTTC
CATSGAPGQGYEQYF
>TRBV24-1|NA|TRBD1|TRBJ2-2
TGTGCCACCAGTAAGAGGACAGGGACTAACACCGGGGAGCTGTTTTTT
CATSKRTGTNTGELFF
>TRBV2|NA|NA|TRBJ2-7
TGTGCCAGCGGCCCGTCCTACGAGCAGTACTTC
CASGPSYEQYF
>TRBV3-1/TRBV3-2|NA|NA|TRBJ2-7
TGTGCCACAGGGCTGGACAGTAACTCTTACGAGCAGTACTTC
CATGLDSNSYEQYF